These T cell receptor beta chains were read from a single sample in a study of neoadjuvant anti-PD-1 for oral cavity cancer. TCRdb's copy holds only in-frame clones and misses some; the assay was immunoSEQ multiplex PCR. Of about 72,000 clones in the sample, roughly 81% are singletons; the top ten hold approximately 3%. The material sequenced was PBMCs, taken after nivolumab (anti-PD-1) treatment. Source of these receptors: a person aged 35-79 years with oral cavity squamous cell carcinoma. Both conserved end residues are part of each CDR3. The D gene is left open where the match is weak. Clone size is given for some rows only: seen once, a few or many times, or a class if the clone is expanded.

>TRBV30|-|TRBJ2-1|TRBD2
CAWDRGTSADNEQFF
TGTGCCTGGGATCGGGGGACTAGCGCCGACAATGAGCAGTTCTTC
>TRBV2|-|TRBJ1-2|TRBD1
CASSYGTGGYGYTF
TGTGCCAGCAGCTACGGGACAGGGGGCTATGGCTACACCTTC
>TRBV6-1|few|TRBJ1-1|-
CASSEGTAFMNTEAFF
TGTGCCAGCAGTGAAGGGACAGCTTTCATGAACACTGAAGCTTTCTTT
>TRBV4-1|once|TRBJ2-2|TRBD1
CASSQGPTGSGLVTGELFF
TGCGCCAGCAGCCAAGGCCCGACAGGGTCTGGGCTCGTCACCGGGGAGCTGTTTTTT
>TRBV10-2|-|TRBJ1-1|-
CASSDSSTEAFF
TGCGCCAGCAGTGATTCTAGCACTGAAGCTTTCTTT
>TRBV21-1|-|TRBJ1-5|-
CASSIPVRSGTFYSNQPQHF
TGTGCCAGCAGCATACCTGTTCGGTCCGGCACGTTTTATAGCAATCAGCCCCAGCATTTT
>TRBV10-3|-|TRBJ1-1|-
CAISVAPNTEAFF
TGTGCCATCAGTGTTGCCCCGAACACTGAAGCTTTCTTT
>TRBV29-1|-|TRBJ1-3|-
CSVVDQSSGNTIYF
TGCAGCGTGGTGGACCAAAGCTCTGGAAACACCATATATTTT
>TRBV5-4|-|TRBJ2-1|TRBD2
CASSLDASGINEQFF
TGTGCCAGCAGCTTGGATGCTAGCGGGATCAATGAGCAGTTCTTC
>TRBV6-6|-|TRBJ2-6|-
CASSPGTSGANVLTF
TGTGCCAGCAGTCCGGGAACCTCTGGGGCCAACGTCCTGACTTTC
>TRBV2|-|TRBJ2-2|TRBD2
CASRLDGTGTSDNTGELFF
TGTGCCAGCAGGCTAGACGGTACCGGGACTAGCGACAACACCGGGGAGCTGTTTTTT
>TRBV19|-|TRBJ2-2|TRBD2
CASSESGGGFPGELFF
TGTGCCAGTAGTGAATCGGGGGGAGGCTTCCCCGGGGAGCTGTTTTTT
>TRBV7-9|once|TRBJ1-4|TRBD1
CASSPNLGQAEKLFF
TGTGCCAGCAGCCCCAACCTCGGACAGGCAGAAAAACTGTTTTTT
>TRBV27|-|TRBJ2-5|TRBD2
CASSFSGGSTETQYF
TGTGCCAGCAGTTTTTCTGGCGGGAGTACAGAGACCCAGTACTTC
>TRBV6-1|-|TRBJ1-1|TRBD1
CASSLDRGLTEAFF
TGTGCCAGCAGTTTGGACAGGGGGCTGACTGAAGCTTTCTTT
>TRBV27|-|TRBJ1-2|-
CASSLGFPGGYTF
TGTGCCAGCAGTTTGGGCTTCCCGGGCGGCTACACCTTC
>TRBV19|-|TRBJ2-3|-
CASSTDISPSTDTQYF
TGTGCCAGTAGTACGGACATCTCCCCTAGCACAGATACGCAGTATTTT
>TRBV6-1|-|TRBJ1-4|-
CASSEYATTNEKLFF
TGTGCCAGCAGTGAATACGCGACAACTAATGAAAAACTGTTTTTT
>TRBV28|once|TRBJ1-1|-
CASSYDSHMNTEAFF
TGTGCCAGCAGTTACGACAGCCACATGAACACTGAAGCTTTCTTT
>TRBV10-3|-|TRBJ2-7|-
CAINPTGWEDEQYF
TGTGCCATCAATCCGACAGGGTGGGAGGACGAGCAGTACTTC
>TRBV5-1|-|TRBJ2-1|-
CASSLVGAPSYNEQFF
TGCGCCAGCAGCTTGGTGGGCGCCCCCTCCTACAATGAGCAGTTCTTC
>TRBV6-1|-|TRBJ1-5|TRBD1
CASSPDRGHQPQHF
TGTGCCAGCAGCCCAGACAGGGGGCATCAGCCCCAGCATTTT
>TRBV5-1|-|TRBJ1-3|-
CASSLGRDLSFSGNTIYF
TGCGCCAGCAGCTTGGGGCGGGACCTATCCTTCTCTGGAAACACCATATATTTT
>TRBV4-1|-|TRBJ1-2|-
CASSQDQFFGTGSFGYTF
TGCGCCAGCAGCCAAGATCAATTTTTCGGGACGGGTTCTTTTGGCTACACCTTC